The TCR beta chain under discussion was sequenced for a study of OX40 agonist ivuxolimab in advanced cancers. Across the study: Every 2 weeks, patients received ivuxolimab intravenously, dosed at 0.01 to 10 mg/kg. Treatment received earlier with anti-PD-1, anti-PD-L1 or anti-CTLA-4 agents was allowed, and roughly 40% had some.

Findings of the study overall: Expanded clones belonging to CD8+ T cells outnumbered, on average, those of CD4+.

Of note for this clone: What it recognizes is unknown.

Only in-frame clones appear in the TCRdb table, and some are missing; sequencing was by immunoSEQ multiplex PCR. The repertoire holds about 54,000 clones, with approximately 80% as singletons. The length of the CDR3 is 14 residues. The V end lost 2 bases, the J end lost 4 bases, and 9 bases lay between the germline ends. From germline, CDR1 is KGHSH and CDR2 LQKENI. The rearrangement joins TRBV18 to TRBJ2-1; a possible D gene is TRBD1 (5 bases). The sample was CD4+ or CD8+ T cells sorted from blood, taken in a trial of the OX40 agonist ivuxolimab. The receptor was isolated from an adult with an advanced solid tumor such as melanoma, head and neck, liver or kidney cancer. The chain's CDR3 is CASSPGAPYNEQFF. The CDR3, as DNA: TGTGCCAGCTCACCAGGGGCACCTTACAATGAGCAGTTCTTC.